This T cell receptor beta chain was retrieved from a study of cytomegalovirus exposure and HLA in healthy donors. Study details: Early released data comprised tens of millions of unique TCRs from HLA-typed donors. General observations from the study: Highest at DRB1 and lowest at HLA-C, TCR association rates differed among HLA loci in a later analysis.

With 60 Vbeta and 13 Jbeta primers, the PCR was carried out. In the original processing: In a later analysis, of around 80 million unique beta chains, roughly 9.9 million appeared in at least two donors. TCRdb's copy holds only in-frame clones and misses some; the assay was immunoSEQ multiplex PCR. That table gives V, J and clone size, and the DNA gave D and trimming. The sample includes roughly 190,000 clones, approximately 82% seen only once; the top ten take approximately 1.6%. With regard to this clone: Its specificity is unknown. Other DNA sequences in this specimen translate into the identical CDR3.

V gave up 1 base and J gave up 6 bases, with 3 bases separating them. Germline CDR1 is DFQATT and CDR2 is SNEGSKA (reference sequence). The CDR3 sequence is 11 residues long. This TCR derives from a man aged 35-49 years in good health and CMV-seropositive. The rearrangement joins TRBV20-1 to TRBJ2-2; D is unclear. Source material: PBMCs. The CDR3 loop reads CSARGPGELFF. In DNA form, the CDR3 reads TGCAGTGCTAGAGGGCCCGGGGAGCTGTTTTTT.